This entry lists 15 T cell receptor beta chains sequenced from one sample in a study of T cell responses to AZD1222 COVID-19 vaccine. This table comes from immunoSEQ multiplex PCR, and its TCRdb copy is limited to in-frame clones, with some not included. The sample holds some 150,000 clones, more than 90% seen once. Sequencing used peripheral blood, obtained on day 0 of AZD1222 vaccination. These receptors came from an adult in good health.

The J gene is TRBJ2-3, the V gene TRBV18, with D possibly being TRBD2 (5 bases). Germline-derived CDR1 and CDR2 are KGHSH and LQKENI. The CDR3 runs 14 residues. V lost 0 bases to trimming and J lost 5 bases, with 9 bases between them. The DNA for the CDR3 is TGTGCCAGCTCACCACCCCCGAGCGGAGATACGCAGTATTTT. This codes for CASSPPPSGDTQYF.

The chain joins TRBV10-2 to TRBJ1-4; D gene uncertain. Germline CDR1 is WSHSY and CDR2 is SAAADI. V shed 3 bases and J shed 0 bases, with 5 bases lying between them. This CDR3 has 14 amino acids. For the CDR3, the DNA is TGCGCCAGCAGTGATACAGCAACTAATGAAAAACTGTTTTTT. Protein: CASSDTATNEKLFF.

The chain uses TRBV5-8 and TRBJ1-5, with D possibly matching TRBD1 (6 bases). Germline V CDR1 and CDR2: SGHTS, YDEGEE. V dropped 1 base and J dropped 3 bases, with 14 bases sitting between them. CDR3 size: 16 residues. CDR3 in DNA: TGTGCCAGCAGCTTGAGGTCGGGGGGCCTCAATCAGCCCCAGCATTTT. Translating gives CASSLRSGGLNQPQHF. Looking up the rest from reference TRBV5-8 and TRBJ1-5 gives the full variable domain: EAGVTQSPTHLIKTRGQQATLRCSPISGHTSVYWYQQALGLGLQFLLWYDEGEERNRGNFPPRFSGRQFPNYSSELNVNALELEDSALYLCASSLRSGGLNQPQHFGDGTRLSIL.

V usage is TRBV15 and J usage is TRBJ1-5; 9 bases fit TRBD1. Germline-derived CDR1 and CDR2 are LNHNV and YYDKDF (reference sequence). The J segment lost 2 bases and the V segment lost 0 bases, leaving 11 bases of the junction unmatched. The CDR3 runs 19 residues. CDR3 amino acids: CATSREGTGRSGGNQPQHF. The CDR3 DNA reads TGTGCCACCAGCAGAGAGGGGACAGGGCGGAGCGGGGGCAATCAGCCCCAGCATTTT.

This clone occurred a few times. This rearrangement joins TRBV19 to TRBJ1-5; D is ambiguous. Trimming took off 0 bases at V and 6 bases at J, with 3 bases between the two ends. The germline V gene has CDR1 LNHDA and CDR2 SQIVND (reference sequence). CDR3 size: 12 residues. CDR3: CASSIDSQPQHF. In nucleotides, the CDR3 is TGTGCCAGTAGTATAGACAGTCAGCCCCAGCATTTT.

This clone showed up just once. CDR3 in amino acids: CASSRVGDYNEQFF. The DNA of the CDR3 is TGTGCCAGCAGCCGTGTTGGGGATTACAATGAGCAGTTCTTC. This chain uses TRBV7-3 with TRBJ2-1; no firm D call. The CDR3 length is 14 residues. CDR1 and CDR2 from the germline V gene are SGHTA and FQGTGA. V shed 5 bases and J shed 4 bases, with 12 bases lying between them. Drawing the rest from reference TRBV7-3 and TRBJ2-1, the complete variable domain is GAGVSQTPSNKVTEKGKYVELRCDPISGHTALYWYRQSLGQGPEFLIYFQGTGAADDSGLPNDRFFAVRPEGSVSTLKIQRTERGDSAVYLCASSRVGDYNEQFFGPGTRLTVL.

CDR3 nucleotide sequence: TGTGCCAGCAACTTGAGGCAAGTCAACACTGAAGCTTTCTTT. Translated: CASNLRQVNTEAFF. The chain is built from TRBV2 and TRBJ1-1; D is uncertain. Deletions cut 7 bases from V and 2 bases from J, with 14 bases between. Per germline, CDR1 SNHLY and CDR2 FYNNEI. This CDR3 has 14 residues.

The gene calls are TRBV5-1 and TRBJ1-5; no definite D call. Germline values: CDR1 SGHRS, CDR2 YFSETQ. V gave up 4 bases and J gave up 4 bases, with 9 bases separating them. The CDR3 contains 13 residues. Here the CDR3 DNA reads TGCGCCAGCAGCCCGGACTTGAATCAGCCCCAGCATTTT. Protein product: CASSPDLNQPQHF.

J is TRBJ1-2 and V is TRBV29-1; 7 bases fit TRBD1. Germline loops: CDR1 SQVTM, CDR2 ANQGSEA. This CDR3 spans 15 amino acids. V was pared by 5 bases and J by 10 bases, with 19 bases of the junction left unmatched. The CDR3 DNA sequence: TGCAGCGTTTTTGGGGGGGAGACAGGGAGAGCTTCCTACACCTTC. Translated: CSVFGGETGRASYTF.

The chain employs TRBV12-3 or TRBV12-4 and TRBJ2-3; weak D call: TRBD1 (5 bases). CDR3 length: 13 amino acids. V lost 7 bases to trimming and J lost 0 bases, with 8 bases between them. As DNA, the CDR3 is TGTGCCAGCAAGGCAGGGAGCACAGATACGCAGTATTTT. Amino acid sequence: CASKAGSTDTQYF.

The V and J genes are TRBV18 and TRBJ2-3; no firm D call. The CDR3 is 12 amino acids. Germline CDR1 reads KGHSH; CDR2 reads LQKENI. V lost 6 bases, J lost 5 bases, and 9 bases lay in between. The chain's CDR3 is CASSPTVDTQYF. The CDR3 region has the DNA TGTGCCAGCTCCCCTACTGTAGATACGCAGTATTTT.

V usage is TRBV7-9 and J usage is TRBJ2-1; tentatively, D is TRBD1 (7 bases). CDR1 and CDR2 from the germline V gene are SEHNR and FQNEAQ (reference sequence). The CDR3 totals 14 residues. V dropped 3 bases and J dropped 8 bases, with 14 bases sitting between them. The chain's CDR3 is CASSFPRGVDEQFF. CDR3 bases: TGTGCCAGCAGCTTCCCCAGGGGGGTCGATGAGCAGTTCTTC.

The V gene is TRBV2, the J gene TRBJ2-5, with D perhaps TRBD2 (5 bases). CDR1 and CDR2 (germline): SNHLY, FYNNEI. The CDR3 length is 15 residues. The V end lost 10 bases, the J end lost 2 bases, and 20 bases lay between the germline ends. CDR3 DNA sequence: TGTGCCACGACGTCACTCCTAGCTGGGCAAGAGACCCAGTACTTC. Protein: CATTSLLAGQETQYF. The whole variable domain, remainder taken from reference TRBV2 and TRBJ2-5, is EPEVTQTPSHQVTQMGQEVILRCVPISNHLYFYWYRQILGQKVEFLVSFYNNEISEKSEIFDDQFSVERPDGSNFTLKIRSTKLEDSAMYFCATTSLLAGQETQYFGPGTRLLVL.

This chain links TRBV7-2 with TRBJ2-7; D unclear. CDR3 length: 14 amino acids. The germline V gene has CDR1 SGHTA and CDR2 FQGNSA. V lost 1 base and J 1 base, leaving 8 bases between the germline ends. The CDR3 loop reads CASSLVGRSYEQYF. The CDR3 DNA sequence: TGTGCCAGCAGCTTAGTAGGCAGGTCCTACGAGCAGTACTTC.

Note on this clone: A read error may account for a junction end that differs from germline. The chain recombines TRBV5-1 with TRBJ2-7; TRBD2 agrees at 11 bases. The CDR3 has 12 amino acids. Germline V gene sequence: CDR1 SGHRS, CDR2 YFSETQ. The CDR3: CASSLAGTSGSF. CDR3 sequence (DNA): TGCGCCAGCAGCTTGGCCGGGACTAGCGGTTCCTTC.